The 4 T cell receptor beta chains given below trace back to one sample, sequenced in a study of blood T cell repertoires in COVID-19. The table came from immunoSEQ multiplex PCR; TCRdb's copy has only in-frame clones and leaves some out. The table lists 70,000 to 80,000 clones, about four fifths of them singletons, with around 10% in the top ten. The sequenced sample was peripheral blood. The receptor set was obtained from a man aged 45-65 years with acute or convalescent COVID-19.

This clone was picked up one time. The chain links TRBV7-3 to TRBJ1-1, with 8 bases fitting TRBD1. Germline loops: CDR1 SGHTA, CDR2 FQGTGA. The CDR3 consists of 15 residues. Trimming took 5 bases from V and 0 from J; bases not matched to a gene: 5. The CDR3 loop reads CASSPGTGLNTEAFF. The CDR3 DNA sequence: TGTGCCAGCAGCCCAGGGACAGGACTGAACACTGAAGCTTTCTTT.

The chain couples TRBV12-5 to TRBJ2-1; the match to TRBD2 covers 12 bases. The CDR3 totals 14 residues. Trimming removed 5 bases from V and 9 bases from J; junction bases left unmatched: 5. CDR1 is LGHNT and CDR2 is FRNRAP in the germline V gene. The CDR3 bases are TGTGCTAGTGGTCGGACTAGCGGGATGGGTGAGCAGTTCTTC. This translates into CASGRTSGMGEQFF.

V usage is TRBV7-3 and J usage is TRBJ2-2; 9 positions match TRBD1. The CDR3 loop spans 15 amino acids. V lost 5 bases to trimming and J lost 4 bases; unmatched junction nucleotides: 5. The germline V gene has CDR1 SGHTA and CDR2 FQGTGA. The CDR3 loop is CASSPGTGITGELFF. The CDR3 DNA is TGTGCCAGCAGCCCCGGGACAGGGATCACCGGGGAGCTGTTTTTT.

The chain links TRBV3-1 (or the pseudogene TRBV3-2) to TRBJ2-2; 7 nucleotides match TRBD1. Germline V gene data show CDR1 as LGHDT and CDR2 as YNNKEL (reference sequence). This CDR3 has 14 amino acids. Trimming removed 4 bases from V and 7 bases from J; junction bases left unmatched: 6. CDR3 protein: CASSRQGANGELFF. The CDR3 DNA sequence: TGTGCCAGCAGCCGACAGGGCGCGAACGGGGAGCTGTTTTTT.